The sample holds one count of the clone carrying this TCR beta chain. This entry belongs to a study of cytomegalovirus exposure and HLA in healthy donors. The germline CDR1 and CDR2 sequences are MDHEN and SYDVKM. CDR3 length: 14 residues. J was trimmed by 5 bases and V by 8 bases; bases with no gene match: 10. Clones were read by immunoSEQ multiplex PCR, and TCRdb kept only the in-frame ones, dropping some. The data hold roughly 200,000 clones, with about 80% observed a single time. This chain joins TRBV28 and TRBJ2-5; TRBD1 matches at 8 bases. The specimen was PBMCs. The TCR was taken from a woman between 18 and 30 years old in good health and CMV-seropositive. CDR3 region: CASRPRTGWETQYF. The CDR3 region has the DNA TGTGCCAGCCGACCCCGGACAGGGTGGGAGACCCAGTACTTC. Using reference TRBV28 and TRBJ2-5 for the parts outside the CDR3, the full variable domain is DVKVTQSSRYLVKRTGEKVFLECVQDMDHENMFWYRQDPGLGLRLIYFSYDVKMKEKGDIPEGYSVSREKKERFSLILESASTNQTSMYLCASRPRTGWETQYFGPGTRLLVL.